Each of the 24 T cell receptor beta chains below was sequenced from the same sample in a study of cytomegalovirus exposure and HLA in healthy donors (TCRdb year 2017). Preparation of the library involved the immunoSEQ multiplex PCR assay. For the multiplex PCR, a mixture combining 60 forward primers for TCR Vbeta segments and 13 reverse primers for TCR Jbeta segments was used. Held by TCRdb, this immuneACCESS table contains in-frame sequences only and omits some clones. Under half of the omission traces to an unresolved V gene where checked; the cause of the rest is unknown. The sample table contains around 99,000 clones; only one count was recorded for roughly 69% of them. In total, the top ten clones hold approximately 6% of the sample. Input material: PBMCs. These receptors were collected from a woman in her 30s in good health and CMV-seronegative.

The chain is built from TRBV29-1 and TRBJ2-7; the D gene is possibly TRBD2 (6 bases). The CDR3 loop spans 12 amino acids. Germline V CDR1 and CDR2: SQVTM, ANQGSEA. V lost 8 bases and J 4 bases, leaving 15 bases between the germline ends. CDR3 region: CSFRDSRYEQYF. CDR3 DNA sequence: TGCAGCTTCAGGGACTCCCGTTACGAGCAGTACTTC.

This clone has only a few counts. The CDR3 sequence is CASSPRQGPYNYGYTF. CDR3 sequence (DNA): TGTGCCAGCAGTCCGAGACAGGGGCCGTATAACTATGGCTACACCTTC. The chain carries TRBV2 and TRBJ1-2, with TRBD1 identical over 8 bases. V was pared by 5 bases and J by 1 base, with 9 bases of the junction left unmatched. This CDR3 has 16 residues. Germline V gene lookup returns CDR1 SNHLY and CDR2 FYNNEI.

V usage is TRBV19 and J usage is TRBJ1-1; D is unclear. CDR3 length: 12 residues. Trimming removed 8 bases at V and 8 bases at J, with 15 bases between. Germline V gene lookup returns CDR1 LNHDA and CDR2 SQIVND (reference sequence). The CDR3 is CASRANSREAFF. Written as DNA, the CDR3 is TGTGCCAGTCGAGCGAATAGTAGAGAAGCTTTCTTT.

The V gene is TRBV7-2, the J gene TRBJ1-5; no firm D call. This CDR3 is 13 amino acids long. Trimming removed 0 bases at V and 7 bases at J, with 7 bases between. Germline CDR1 is SGHTA and CDR2 is FQGNSA. The CDR3 loop is CASSLAGEQPQHF. The CDR3 bases are TGTGCCAGCAGCTTAGCCGGGGAGCAGCCCCAGCATTTT.

This rearrangement joins TRBV28 to TRBJ2-3, with TRBD1 matching 12 bases. J lost 6 bases, V lost 2 bases, and 6 bases had no gene match. This CDR3 region has 16 residues. CDR1 MDHEN and CDR2 SYDVKM come from the germline V gene. The CDR3 DNA sequence: TGTGCCAGCAGTTTACCGGGACAGGGGGCGCCGGATACGCAGTATTTT. Protein product: CASSLPGQGAPDTQYF.

The rearrangement uses TRBV19 and TRBJ2-7; 8 bases match TRBD1. The CDR3 covers 14 residues. Trimming at V came to 5 bases and at J to 6 bases, leaving 9 bases not matched to a gene. Germline V lookup: CDR1 LNHDA, CDR2 SQIVND (reference sequence). The CDR3: CASSGRTGLTEQYF. CDR3 coding DNA: TGTGCCAGTAGTGGACGGACAGGGTTGACCGAGCAGTACTTC.

The chain links TRBV4-1 to TRBJ2-7, with 11 bases lining up with TRBD2. There are 17 residues in the CDR3. The V gene end was trimmed by 0 bases and the J gene end by 5 bases; junction bases not matched to a gene: 9. The germline gives CDR1 MGHRA, CDR2 YSYEKL. Here the CDR3 reads CASSQEALAGVVHEQYF. The CDR3 DNA reads TGCGCCAGCAGCCAAGAGGCACTAGCGGGAGTAGTGCACGAGCAGTACTTC.

The chain couples TRBV4-3 to TRBJ1-2; possible D gene TRBD1, 5 bases. The germline V and J ends were trimmed by 0 bases and 2 bases, with 10 bases remaining between them. The CDR3 is 15 amino acids. Germline V gene lookup returns CDR1 LGHNA and CDR2 YSLEER. CDR3: CASSQESGSNYGYTF. The CDR3, as DNA: TGCGCCAGCAGCCAAGAGTCAGGGTCCAACTATGGCTACACCTTC.

The chain employs TRBV18 and TRBJ1-4, with TRBD1 matching over 10 bases. The ends lost 1 base at V and 8 bases at J; junction bases unmatched: 4. The germline CDR1 and CDR2 sequences are KGHSH and LQKENI. The length of the CDR3 is 15 residues. CDR3 coding DNA: TGTGCCAGCTCACCACGGACAGGGGGAGGCGAAAAACTGTTTTTT. Its translation is CASSPRTGGGEKLFF.

The chain joins TRBV7-8 to TRBJ1-4; 8 bases agree with TRBD1. The CDR3 consists of 15 residues. V lost 5 bases, J lost 4 bases, and 6 bases stayed unmatched. CDR1 is SGHVS and CDR2 is FQNEAQ in the germline V gene. CDR3 DNA sequence: TGTGCCAGCAGCCCGGGGACAGGATTTAATGAAAAACTGTTTTTT. It codes for CASSPGTGFNEKLFF. Using reference TRBV7-8 and TRBJ1-4 for the parts outside the CDR3, the full variable domain is GAGVSQSPRYKVAKRGQDVALRCDPISGHVSLFWYQQALGQGPEFLTYFQNEAQLDKSGLPSDRFFAERPEGSVSTLKIQRTQQEDSAVYLCASSPGTGFNEKLFFGSGTQLSVL.

The CDR3 sequence: CASTGRGQNNQPQHF. The CDR3 DNA follows: TGTGCCAGTACTGGACGGGGACAGAACAATCAGCCCCAGCATTTT. The V and J genes are TRBV19 and TRBJ1-5, with 7 bases fitting TRBD1. Trimming removed 7 bases from V and 3 bases from J; junction bases left unmatched: 9. There are 15 residues in the CDR3. The germline V gene has CDR1 LNHDA and CDR2 SQIVND (reference sequence). Full variable domain (missing parts from reference TRBV19 and TRBJ1-5): DGGITQSPKYLFRKEGQNVTLSCEQNLNHDAMYWYRQDPGQGLRLIYYSQIVNDFQKGDIAEGYSVSREKKESFPLTVTSAQKNPTAFYLCASTGRGQNNQPQHFGDGTRLSIL.

The genes are TRBV11-2 and TRBJ2-1; tentative D call: TRBD2 (6 bases). This CDR3 contains 16 residues. The germline V gene encodes CDR1 SGHAT and CDR2 FQNNGV. Trimming cost V 4 bases and J 2 bases, with 15 bases left between them. CDR3 nucleotides: TGTGCCAGCAGCTCACCCGGGCGGGGTACCTACAATGAGCAGTTCTTC. Protein: CASSSPGRGTYNEQFF.

CDR3 DNA sequence: TGCGCCAGCAGCTTTGACGGGACAGATAATTCACCCCTCCACTTT. This translates into CASSFDGTDNSPLHF. The rearrangement uses TRBV5-1 and TRBJ1-6; 7 nucleotides align to TRBD1. In germline, CDR1 is SGHRS, CDR2 YFSETQ. This CDR3 spans 15 amino acids. V was clipped by 2 bases and J by 5 bases; unmatched bases: 4.

The rearrangement links TRBV6-4 to TRBJ2-3; 7 nucleotides agree with TRBD2. CDR3 length: 16 residues. Germline CDR1 MRHNA, CDR2 SNTAGT. The V segment lost 3 bases and the J segment 4 bases; nucleotides outside the gene matches: 10. CDR3 amino acids: CASSEIGGSGADTQYF. The DNA for the CDR3 is TGTGCCAGCAGTGAGATTGGCGGGAGCGGAGCAGATACGCAGTATTTT.

The chain joins TRBV6-5 to TRBJ2-2; possible D gene TRBD2, 6 bases. Trimming removed 0 bases from V and 6 bases from J, with 14 bases in between. This CDR3 spans 16 amino acids. CDR1 is MNHEY, CDR2 SVGAGI, per germline. The CDR3 here is CASSYSVEGRAGELFF. The CDR3 nucleotides read TGTGCCAGCAGTTACTCGGTGGAGGGACGGGCCGGGGAGCTGTTTTTT.

The rearrangement links TRBV6-1 to TRBJ1-4; D is unresolved. CDR3 length: 12 residues. Germline assignment: CDR1 MNHNS and CDR2 SASEGT. The V gene lost 3 bases and the J gene lost 7 bases, with 6 bases spanning the gap. The CDR3 loop is CASSEFREKLFF. The CDR3 region has the DNA TGTGCCAGCAGTGAGTTTCGTGAAAAACTGTTTTTT.

This chain joins TRBV19 and TRBJ1-6, with D tentatively TRBD1 (6 bases). Germline CDR1 reads LNHDA; CDR2 reads SQIVND (reference sequence). CDR3 length equals 16 residues. Deletions cut 5 bases from V and 9 bases from J, with 20 bases between. CDR3 amino acids: CASSPRQGRVGSPLHF. The CDR3 coding sequence is TGTGCCAGTAGTCCCCGGCAGGGGCGGGTTGGTTCACCCCTCCACTTT.

The chain combines TRBV6-1 with TRBJ2-2, with D maybe TRBD1 (5 bases). CDR3 length equals 13 residues. Between the trimmed V and J ends, which lost 1 base and 6 bases, there was a span of 6 bases. Looked up from germline, CDR1 is MNHNS and CDR2 is SASEGT. The CDR3 DNA is TGTGCCAGCAGTGAAGGCAGGGCCGGGGAGCTGTTTTTT. This gives the protein CASSEGRAGELFF.

In its sample, this clone was seen once. The chain is built from TRBV5-5 and TRBJ2-3; TRBD2 agrees at 12 bases. The trim removed 4 bases at V and 4 bases at J, leaving 10 bases unmatched. This CDR3 is built from 17 residues. The germline V gene has CDR1 SGHKS and CDR2 YYEKEE (reference sequence). The CDR3 here is CASSGRTSGAFADTQYF. Written as DNA, the CDR3 is TGTGCCAGCAGCGGGAGGACTAGCGGGGCCTTCGCAGATACGCAGTATTTT. The full variable domain, rest sourced from reference TRBV5-5 and TRBJ2-3, is DAGVTQSPTHLIKTRGQQVTLRCSPISGHKSVSWYQQVLGQGPQFIFQYYEKEERGRGNFPDRFSARQFPNYSSELNVNALLLGDSALYLCASSGRTSGAFADTQYFGPGTRLTVL.

The gene calls are TRBV29-1 and TRBJ2-5; D possibly corresponds to TRBD1 (6 bases). CDR3 size: 13 residues. V dropped 3 bases and J dropped 1 base, with 9 bases sitting between them. Germline CDR1 is SQVTM and CDR2 is ANQGSEA. The CDR3, as DNA: TGCAGCGTTGAGGTGGGGGCCCAAGAGACCCAGTACTTC. Translating gives CSVEVGAQETQYF. The whole variable domain, filled in from reference TRBV29-1 and TRBJ2-5, reads SAVISQKPSRDICQRGTSLTIQCQVDSQVTMMFWYRQQPGQSLTLIATANQGSEATYESGFVIDKFPISRPNLTFSTLTVSNMSPEDSSIYLCSVEVGAQETQYFGPGTRLLVL.

This clone has more than one count but fewer than ten. The chain carries TRBV5-6 and TRBJ1-1; 9 positions match TRBD1. V dropped 3 bases and J dropped 4; count of bases not matched to a gene: 7. The germline gives CDR1 SGHDT, CDR2 YYEEEE. CDR3 length equals 15 residues. The CDR3 DNA reads TGTGCCAGCAGCTCTCAGACAGGGGGAGTCACTGAAGCTTTCTTT. It yields the protein CASSSQTGGVTEAFF.

V gene TRBV5-4 combines with J gene TRBJ1-2; D is perhaps TRBD1 (5 bases). Germline CDR1 reads SGHNT; CDR2 reads YYREEE (reference sequence). The CDR3 length is 13 residues. The V and J ends lost 1 base and 5 bases respectively, with 9 bases between them. CDR3 coding DNA: TGTGCCAGCAGCTTGCAGGGTGGGTATGGCTACACCTTC. It yields the protein CASSLQGGYGYTF.

This clone was seen at least ten times. The chain couples TRBV7-7 to TRBJ2-5; 9 bases match TRBD1. The germline V gene encodes CDR1 SSHAT and CDR2 FNYEAQ (reference sequence). V was clipped by 5 bases and J by 7 bases; unmatched bases: 8. The CDR3 has 14 amino acids. This CDR3 reads CASSPRQGEGTQYF. In DNA, the CDR3 is TGTGCCAGCAGCCCTAGACAGGGGGAGGGGACCCAGTACTTC.

This clone was found a few times. V is TRBV29-1 and J is TRBJ2-7; TRBD2 is a possible D gene (6 bases). CDR3 length equals 13 residues. Germline V gives CDR1 SQVTM, CDR2 ANQGSEA. Trimming took 4 bases from V and 6 from J, leaving 16 bases between them. The CDR3 DNA follows: TGCAGCGTTGCTCTAAATTGGAGGGGCGAGCAGTACTTC. The encoded protein is CSVALNWRGEQYF.